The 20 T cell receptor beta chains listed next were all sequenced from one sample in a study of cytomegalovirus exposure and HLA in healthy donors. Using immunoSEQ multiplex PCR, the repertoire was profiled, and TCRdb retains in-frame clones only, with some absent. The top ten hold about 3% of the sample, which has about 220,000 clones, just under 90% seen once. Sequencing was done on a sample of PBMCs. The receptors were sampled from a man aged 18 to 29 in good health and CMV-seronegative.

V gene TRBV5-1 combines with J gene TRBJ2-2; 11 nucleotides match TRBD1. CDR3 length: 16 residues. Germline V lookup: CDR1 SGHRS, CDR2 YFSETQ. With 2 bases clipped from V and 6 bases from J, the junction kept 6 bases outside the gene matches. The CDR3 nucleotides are TGCGCCAGCAGCTTACCGGGACAGGGGGGAGCCGGGGAGCTGTTTTTT. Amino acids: CASSLPGQGGAGELFF.

DNA for the CDR3: TGTGCCAGCAGCTTGGCCACTAGTAGGGATGAGCAGTTCTTC. Translation: CASSLATSRDEQFF. This chain links TRBV5-4 with TRBJ2-1; weak D call: TRBD2 (5 bases). This CDR3 is 14 amino acids long. Per the germline V gene, CDR1 is SGHNT and CDR2 is YYREEE (reference sequence). V lost 0 bases and J 8 bases, leaving 12 bases between the germline ends.

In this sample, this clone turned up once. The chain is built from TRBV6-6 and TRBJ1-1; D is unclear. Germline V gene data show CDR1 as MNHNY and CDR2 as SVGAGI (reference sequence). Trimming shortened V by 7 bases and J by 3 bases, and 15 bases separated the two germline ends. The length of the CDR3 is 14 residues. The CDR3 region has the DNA TGTGCCAGCATTTTAGAGGTGGCTGACACTGAAGCTTTCTTT. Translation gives CASILEVADTEAFF.

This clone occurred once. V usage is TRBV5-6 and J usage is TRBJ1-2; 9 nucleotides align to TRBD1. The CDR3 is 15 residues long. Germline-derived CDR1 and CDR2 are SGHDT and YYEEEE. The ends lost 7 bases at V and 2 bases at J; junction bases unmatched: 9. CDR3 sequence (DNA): TGTGCCAGCGCGGTAACCGGGACAGGGAACTATGGCTACACCTTC. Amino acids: CASAVTGTGNYGYTF.

The DNA for the CDR3 is TGTGCCAGCAGCGTAGACGGCAGGGGTGATTCACCCCTCCACTTT. Translated, it gives CASSVDGRGDSPLHF. The genes are TRBV9 and TRBJ1-6; the D gene is possibly TRBD1 (6 bases). This CDR3 has 15 amino acids. Germline V gene data show CDR1 as SGDLS and CDR2 as YYNGEE. Trimming left V 0 bases short and J 8 bases short, with 12 bases between.

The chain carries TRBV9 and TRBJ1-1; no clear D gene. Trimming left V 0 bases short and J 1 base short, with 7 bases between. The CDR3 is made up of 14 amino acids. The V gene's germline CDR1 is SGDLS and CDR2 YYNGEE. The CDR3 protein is CASSVEQRNTEAFF. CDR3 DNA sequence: TGTGCCAGCAGCGTAGAACAACGGAACACTGAAGCTTTCTTT.

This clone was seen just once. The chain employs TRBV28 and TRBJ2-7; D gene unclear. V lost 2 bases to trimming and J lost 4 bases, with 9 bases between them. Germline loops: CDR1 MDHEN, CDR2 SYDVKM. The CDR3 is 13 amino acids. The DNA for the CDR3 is TGTGCCAGCAGTTTAGCCCTAATGTACGAGCAGTACTTC. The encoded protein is CASSLALMYEQYF.

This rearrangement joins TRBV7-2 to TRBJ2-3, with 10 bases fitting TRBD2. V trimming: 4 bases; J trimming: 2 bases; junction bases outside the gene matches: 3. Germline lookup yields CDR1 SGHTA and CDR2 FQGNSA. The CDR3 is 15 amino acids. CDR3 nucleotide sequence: TGTGCCAGCAGCTCCCTAGCGGGGGTCACAGATACGCAGTATTTT. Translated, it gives CASSSLAGVTDTQYF.

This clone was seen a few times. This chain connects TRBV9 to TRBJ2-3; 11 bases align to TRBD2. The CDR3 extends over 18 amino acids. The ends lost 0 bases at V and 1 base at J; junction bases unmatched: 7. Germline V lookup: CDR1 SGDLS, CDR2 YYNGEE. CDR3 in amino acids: CASSVATTSGGRTDTQYF. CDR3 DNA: TGTGCCAGCAGCGTAGCTACAACTAGCGGGGGCCGCACAGATACGCAGTATTTT.

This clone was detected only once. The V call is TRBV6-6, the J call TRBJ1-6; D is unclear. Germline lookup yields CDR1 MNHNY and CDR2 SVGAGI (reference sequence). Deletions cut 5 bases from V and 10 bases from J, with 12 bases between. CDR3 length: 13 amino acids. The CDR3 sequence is CASSPSTGSPLHF. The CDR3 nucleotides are TGTGCCAGCAGTCCGAGCACGGGATCACCCCTCCACTTT.

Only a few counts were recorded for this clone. CDR3 in DNA: TGTGCCGGGGAAAAGAGGGACTATGGCTACACCTTC. Encoded protein: CAGEKRDYGYTF. The chain combines TRBV28 with TRBJ1-2; D unclear. V was pared by 11 bases and J by 3 bases, with 13 bases between. Germline-derived CDR1 and CDR2 are MDHEN and SYDVKM. The length of the CDR3 is 12 residues.

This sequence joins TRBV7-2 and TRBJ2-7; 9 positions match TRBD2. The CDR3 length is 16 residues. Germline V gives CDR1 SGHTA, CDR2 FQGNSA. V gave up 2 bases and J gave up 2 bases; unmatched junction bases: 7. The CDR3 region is CASSLMSGGTTYEQYF. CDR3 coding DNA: TGTGCCAGCAGCTTAATGAGCGGGGGGACTACCTACGAGCAGTACTTC.

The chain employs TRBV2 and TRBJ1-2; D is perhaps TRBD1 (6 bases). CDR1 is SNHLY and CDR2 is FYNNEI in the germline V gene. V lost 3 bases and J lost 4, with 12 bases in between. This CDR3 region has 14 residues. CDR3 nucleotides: TGTGCCAGCAGTGATACGGGGGGCAGCTATGGCTACACCTTC. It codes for CASSDTGGSYGYTF. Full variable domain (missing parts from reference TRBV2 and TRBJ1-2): EPEVTQTPSHQVTQMGQEVILRCVPISNHLYFYWYRQILGQKVEFLVSFYNNEISEKSEIFDDQFSVERPDGSNFTLKIRSTKLEDSAMYFCASSDTGGSYGYTFGSGTRLTVV.

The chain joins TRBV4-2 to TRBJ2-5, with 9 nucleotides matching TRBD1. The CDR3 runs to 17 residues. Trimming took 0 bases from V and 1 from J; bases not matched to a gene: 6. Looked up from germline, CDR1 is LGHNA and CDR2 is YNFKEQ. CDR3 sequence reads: CASSQETGGTGQETQYF. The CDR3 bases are TGTGCCAGCAGCCAAGAGACAGGGGGGACGGGCCAAGAGACCCAGTACTTC.

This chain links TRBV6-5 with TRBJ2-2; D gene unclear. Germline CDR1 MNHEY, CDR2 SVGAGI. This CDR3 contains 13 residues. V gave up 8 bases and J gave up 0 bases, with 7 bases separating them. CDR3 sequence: CASVQTNTGELFF. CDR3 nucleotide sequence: TGTGCCAGCGTACAGACGAACACCGGGGAGCTGTTTTTT.

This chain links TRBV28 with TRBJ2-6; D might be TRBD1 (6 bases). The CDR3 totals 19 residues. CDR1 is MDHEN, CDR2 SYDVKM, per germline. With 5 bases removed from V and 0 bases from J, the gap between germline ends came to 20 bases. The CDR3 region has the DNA TGTGCCAGCAGTGGATTGACAGGTTCCGTCTACTCTGGGGCCAACGTCCTGACTTTC. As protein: CASSGLTGSVYSGANVLTF.

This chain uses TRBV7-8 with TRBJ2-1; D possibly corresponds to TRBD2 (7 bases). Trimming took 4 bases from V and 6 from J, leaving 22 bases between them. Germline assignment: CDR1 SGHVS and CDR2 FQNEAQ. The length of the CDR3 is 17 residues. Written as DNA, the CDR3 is TGTGCCAGCAGCTCCCCACTCGGGGGGCTGGGGACCAATGAGCAGTTCTTC. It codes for CASSSPLGGLGTNEQFF.

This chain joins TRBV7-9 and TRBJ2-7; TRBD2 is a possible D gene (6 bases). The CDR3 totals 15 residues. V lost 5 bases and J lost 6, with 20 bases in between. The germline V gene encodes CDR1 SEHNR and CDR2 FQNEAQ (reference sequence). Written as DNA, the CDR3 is TGTGCCAGCAGCCCCCGGGACTCCCTTGGCCGCGAGCAGTACTTC. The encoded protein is CASSPRDSLGREQYF. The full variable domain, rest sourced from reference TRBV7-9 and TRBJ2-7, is DTGVSQNPRHKITKRGQNVTFRCDPISEHNRLYWYRQTLGQGPEFLTYFQNEAQLEKSRLLSDRFSAERPKGSFSTLEIQRTEQGDSAMYLCASSPRDSLGREQYFGPGTRLTVT.

The CDR3 loop reads CANSGGSYNEQFF. The CDR3 region has the DNA TGTGCCAATAGCGGGGGATCCTACAATGAGCAGTTCTTC. V gene TRBV6-4 combines with J gene TRBJ2-1, with 9 bases identical to TRBD2. Looked up from germline, CDR1 is MRHNA and CDR2 is SNTAGT. The V gene end was trimmed by 10 bases and the J gene end by 1 base; junction bases not matched to a gene: 2. The CDR3 runs 13 residues.

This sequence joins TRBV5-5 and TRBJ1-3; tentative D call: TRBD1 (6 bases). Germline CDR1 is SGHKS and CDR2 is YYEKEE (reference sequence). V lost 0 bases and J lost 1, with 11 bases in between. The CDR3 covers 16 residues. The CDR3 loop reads CASSLGKTGSGNTIYF. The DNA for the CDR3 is TGTGCCAGCAGCTTGGGTAAAACAGGGTCTGGAAACACCATATATTTT.